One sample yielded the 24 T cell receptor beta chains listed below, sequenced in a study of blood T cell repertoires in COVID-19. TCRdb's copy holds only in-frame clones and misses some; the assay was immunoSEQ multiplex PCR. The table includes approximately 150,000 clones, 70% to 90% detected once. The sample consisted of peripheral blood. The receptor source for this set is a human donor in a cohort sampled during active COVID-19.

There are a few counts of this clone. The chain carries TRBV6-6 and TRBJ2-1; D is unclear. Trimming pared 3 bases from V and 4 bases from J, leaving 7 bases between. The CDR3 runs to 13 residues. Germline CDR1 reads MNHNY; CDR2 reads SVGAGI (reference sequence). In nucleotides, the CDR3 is TGTGCCAGCAGTTATTATGAGTACAATGAGCAGTTCTTC. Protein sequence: CASSYYEYNEQFF.

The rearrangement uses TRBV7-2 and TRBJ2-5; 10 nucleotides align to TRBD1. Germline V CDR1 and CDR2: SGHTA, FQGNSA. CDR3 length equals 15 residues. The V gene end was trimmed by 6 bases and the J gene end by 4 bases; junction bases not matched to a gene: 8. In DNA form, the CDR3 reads TGTGCCAGCAGTTTGACAGGGGGCGCGATAGAGACCCAGTACTTC. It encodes CASSLTGGAIETQYF.

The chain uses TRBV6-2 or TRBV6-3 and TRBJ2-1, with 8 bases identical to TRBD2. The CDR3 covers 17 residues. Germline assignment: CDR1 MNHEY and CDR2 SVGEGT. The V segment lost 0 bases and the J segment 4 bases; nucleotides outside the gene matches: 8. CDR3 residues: CASSYSRASGLYNEQFF. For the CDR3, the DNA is TGTGCCAGCAGTTACTCCCGGGCTAGCGGGCTTTACAATGAGCAGTTCTTC.

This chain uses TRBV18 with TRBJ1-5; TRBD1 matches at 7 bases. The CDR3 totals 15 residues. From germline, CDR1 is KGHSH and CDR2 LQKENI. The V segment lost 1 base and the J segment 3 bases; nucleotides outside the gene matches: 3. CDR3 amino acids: CASSPQQGSNQPQHF. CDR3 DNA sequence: TGTGCCAGCTCACCACAACAGGGGTCCAATCAGCCCCAGCATTTT.

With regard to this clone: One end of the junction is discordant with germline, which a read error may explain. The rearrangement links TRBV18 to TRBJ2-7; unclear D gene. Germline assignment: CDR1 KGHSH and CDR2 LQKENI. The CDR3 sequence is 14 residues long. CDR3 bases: TGTGCCAGCTCACCACCCGGAGAGGCAGTTGTGGTTCCATTC. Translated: CASSPPGEAVVVPF.

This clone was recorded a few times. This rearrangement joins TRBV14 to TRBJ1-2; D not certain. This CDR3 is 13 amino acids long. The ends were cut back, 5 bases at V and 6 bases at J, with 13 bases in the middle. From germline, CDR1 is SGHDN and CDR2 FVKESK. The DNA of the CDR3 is TGTGCCAGCAGCGCACGGTTGGGCGATGGCTACACCTTC. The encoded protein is CASSARLGDGYTF.

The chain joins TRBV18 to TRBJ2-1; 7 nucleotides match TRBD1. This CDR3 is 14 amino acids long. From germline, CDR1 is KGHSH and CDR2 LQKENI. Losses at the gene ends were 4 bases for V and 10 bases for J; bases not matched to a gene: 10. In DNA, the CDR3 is TGTGCCAGCTCACTAATAGAACAGGGGTTGGAGCAGTTCTTC. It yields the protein CASSLIEQGLEQFF. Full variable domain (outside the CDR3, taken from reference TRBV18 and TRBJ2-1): NAGVMQNPRHLVRRRGQEARLRCSPMKGHSHVYWYRQLPEEGLKFMVYLQKENIIDESGMPKERFSAEFPKEGPSILRIQQVVRGDSAAYFCASSLIEQGLEQFFGPGTRLTVL.

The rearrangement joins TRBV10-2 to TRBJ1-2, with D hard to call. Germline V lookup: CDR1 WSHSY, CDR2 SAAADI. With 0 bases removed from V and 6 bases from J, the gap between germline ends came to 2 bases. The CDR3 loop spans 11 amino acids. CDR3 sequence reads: CASSESNGYTF. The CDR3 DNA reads TGCGCCAGCAGTGAGTCTAATGGCTACACCTTC.

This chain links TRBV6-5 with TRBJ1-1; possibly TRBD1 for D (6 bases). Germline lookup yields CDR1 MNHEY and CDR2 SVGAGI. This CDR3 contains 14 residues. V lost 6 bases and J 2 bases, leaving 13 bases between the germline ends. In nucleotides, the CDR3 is TGTGCCAGCAGAAAAACAGGGTTTAACACTGAAGCTTTCTTT. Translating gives CASRKTGFNTEAFF.

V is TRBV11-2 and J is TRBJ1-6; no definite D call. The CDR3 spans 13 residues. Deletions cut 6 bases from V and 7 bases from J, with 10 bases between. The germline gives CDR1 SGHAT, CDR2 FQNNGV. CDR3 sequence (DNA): TGTGCCAGCAGTCTCGACGGGAATTCACCCCTCCACTTT. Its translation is CASSLDGNSPLHF.

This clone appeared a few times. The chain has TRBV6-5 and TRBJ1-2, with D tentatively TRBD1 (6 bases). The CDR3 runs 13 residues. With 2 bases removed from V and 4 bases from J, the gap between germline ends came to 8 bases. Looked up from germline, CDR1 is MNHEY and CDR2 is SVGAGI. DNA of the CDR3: TGTGCCAGCAGTTACGCACAGGGCTATGGCTACACCTTC. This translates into CASSYAQGYGYTF.

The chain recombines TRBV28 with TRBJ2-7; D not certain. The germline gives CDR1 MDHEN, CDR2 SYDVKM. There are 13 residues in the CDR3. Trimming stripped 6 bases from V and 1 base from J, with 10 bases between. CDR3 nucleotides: TGTGCCAGCAGGGTCCCGCTATCCTACGAGCAGTACTTC. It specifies CASRVPLSYEQYF.

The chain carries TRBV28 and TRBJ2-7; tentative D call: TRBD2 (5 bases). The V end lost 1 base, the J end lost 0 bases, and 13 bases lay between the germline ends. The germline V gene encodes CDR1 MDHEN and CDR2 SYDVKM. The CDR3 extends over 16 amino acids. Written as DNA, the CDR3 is TGTGCCAGCAGTTTATCGCGGGTCAGTTTCTCCTACGAGCAGTACTTC. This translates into CASSLSRVSFSYEQYF.

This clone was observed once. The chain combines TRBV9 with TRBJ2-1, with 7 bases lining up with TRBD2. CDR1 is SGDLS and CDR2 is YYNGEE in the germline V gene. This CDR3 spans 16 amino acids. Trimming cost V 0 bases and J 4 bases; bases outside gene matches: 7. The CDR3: CASSVVGGSVYNEQFF. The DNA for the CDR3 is TGTGCCAGCAGCGTAGTGGGCGGGAGTGTGTACAATGAGCAGTTCTTC.

CDR3 nucleotides: TGCAGTGCTAGTTTAGGGCAGGACTATACCTTC. It translates to CSASLGQDYTF. The rearrangement links TRBV20-1 to TRBJ1-2, with D uncertain. Trimming removed 3 bases at V and 14 bases at J, with 16 bases between. Germline V lookup: CDR1 DFQATT, CDR2 SNEGSKA (reference sequence). This CDR3 is 11 amino acids long.

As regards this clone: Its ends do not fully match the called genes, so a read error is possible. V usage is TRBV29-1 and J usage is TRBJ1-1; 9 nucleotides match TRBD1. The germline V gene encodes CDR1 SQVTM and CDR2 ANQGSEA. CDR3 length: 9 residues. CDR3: CSVGDRALF. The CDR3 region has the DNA TGCAGCGTTGGGGACAGGGCTCTCTTT.

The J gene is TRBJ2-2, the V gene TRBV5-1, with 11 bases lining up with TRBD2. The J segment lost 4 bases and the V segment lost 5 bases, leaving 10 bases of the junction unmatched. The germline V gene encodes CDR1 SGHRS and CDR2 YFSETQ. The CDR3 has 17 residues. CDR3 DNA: TGCGCCAGCAGACCCCCAGGGACTAGCGGAATCACCGGGGAGCTGTTTTTT. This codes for CASRPPGTSGITGELFF.

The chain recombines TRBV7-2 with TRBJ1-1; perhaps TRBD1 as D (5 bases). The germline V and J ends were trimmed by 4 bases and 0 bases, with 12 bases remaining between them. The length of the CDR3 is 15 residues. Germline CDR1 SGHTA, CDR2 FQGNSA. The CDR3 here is CASSSRQGMNTEAFF. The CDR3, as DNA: TGTGCCAGCAGCTCTCGTCAGGGCATGAACACTGAAGCTTTCTTT.

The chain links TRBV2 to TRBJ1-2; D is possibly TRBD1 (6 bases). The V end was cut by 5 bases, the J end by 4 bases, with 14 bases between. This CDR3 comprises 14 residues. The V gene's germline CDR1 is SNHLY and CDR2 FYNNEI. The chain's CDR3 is CASSRQENLYGYTF. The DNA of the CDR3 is TGTGCCAGCAGTCGACAGGAAAACCTCTATGGCTACACCTTC.

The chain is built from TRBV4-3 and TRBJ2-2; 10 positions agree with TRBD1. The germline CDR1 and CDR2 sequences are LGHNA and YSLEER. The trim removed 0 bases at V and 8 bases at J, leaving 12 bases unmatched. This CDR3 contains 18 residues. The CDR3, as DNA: TGCGCCAGCAGCCAAGACAGAGGCGGGACAGGGGAAGTAGGGGAGCTGTTTTTT. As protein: CASSQDRGGTGEVGELFF.

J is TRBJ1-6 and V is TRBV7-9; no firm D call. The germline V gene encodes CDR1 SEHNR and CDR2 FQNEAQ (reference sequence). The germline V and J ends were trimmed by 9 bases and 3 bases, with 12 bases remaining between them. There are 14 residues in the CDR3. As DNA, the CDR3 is TGTGCCAGTGGAGCCGGGAACTATAATTCACCCCTCCACTTT. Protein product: CASGAGNYNSPLHF. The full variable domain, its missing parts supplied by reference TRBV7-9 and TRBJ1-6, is DTGVSQNPRHKITKRGQNVTFRCDPISEHNRLYWYRQTLGQGPEFLTYFQNEAQLEKSRLLSDRFSAERPKGSFSTLEIQRTEQGDSAMYLCASGAGNYNSPLHFGNGTRLTVT.

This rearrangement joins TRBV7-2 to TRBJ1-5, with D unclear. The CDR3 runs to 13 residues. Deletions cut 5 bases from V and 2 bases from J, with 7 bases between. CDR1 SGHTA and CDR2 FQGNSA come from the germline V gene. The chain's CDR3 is CASSNQGNQPQHF. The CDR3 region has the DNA TGTGCCAGCAGCAACCAGGGCAATCAGCCCCAGCATTTT.

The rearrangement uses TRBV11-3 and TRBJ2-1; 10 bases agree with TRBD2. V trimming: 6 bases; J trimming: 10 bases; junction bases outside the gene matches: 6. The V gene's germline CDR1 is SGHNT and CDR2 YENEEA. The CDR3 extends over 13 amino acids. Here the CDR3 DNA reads TGTGCCAGCAGTGAGCGGGGGGGCCGGGAGCAGTTCTTC. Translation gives CASSERGGREQFF.

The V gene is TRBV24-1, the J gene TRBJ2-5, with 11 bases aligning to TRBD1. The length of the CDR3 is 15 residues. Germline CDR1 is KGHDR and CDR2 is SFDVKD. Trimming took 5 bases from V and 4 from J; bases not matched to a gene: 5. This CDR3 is CATSVIGTGGETQYF. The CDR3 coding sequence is TGTGCCACCAGTGTCATCGGGACAGGGGGAGAGACCCAGTACTTC.